The present T cell receptor beta chain was sequenced within a study of blood T cell repertoires in COVID-19. For the study at large: From T cells, B-cell-depleted T cells, or PBMCs came the material, which was cDNA or gDNA.

In the study's own analysis: Nucleated cell counts were estimated from reference gene primer amplification. Some clones are missing from TCRdb's copy, which holds only in-frame ones; the method was immunoSEQ multiplex PCR. That table furnishes V, J and clone size, whereas the DNA furnished D and trimming. The sample has 100,000 or so clones; about 93% are singletons. Germline loops: CDR1 KGHSH, CDR2 LQKENI. The CDR3 sequence is 15 residues long. Trimming at V came to 3 bases and at J to 6 bases, leaving 5 bases not matched to a gene. The sequencing sample was made of peripheral blood. The sequence came from a woman aged 45-60 years in a cohort sampled during active COVID-19. V gene TRBV18 combines with J gene TRBJ2-2; TRBD1 aligns across 9 bases. The chain's CDR3 is CASSPRRTGAGELFF. In DNA, the CDR3 is TGTGCCAGCTCACCGCGGCGGACAGGGGCCGGGGAGCTGTTTTTT.